This T cell receptor beta chain was identified during a study of cytomegalovirus exposure and HLA in healthy donors. The CDR3 has 14 residues. Per the germline V gene, CDR1 is SGHTA and CDR2 is FQGNSA. The J segment lost 1 base and the V segment lost 6 bases, leaving 4 bases of the junction unmatched. The PCR made use of 60 Vbeta and 13 Jbeta primers. TCRdb's table, derived via immunoSEQ multiplex PCR, lists solely in-frame clones and lacks some. Found here are about 180,000 clones, over 75% of them singletons; the top ten hold 1%. This clonotype was sampled from a woman between 45 and 60 years old in good health and CMV-seropositive. The specimen was PBMCs. The chain has TRBV7-2 and TRBJ2-7, with 9 bases that match TRBD1. CDR3: CASSSGTGSYEQYF. The CDR3 bases are TGTGCCAGCAGTTCTGGGACAGGGTCCTACGAGCAGTACTTC.